The 26 T cell receptor beta chains in this list originate from one sample, sequenced in a study of cytomegalovirus exposure and HLA in healthy donors. Primers included in the PCR were 60 Vbeta and 13 Jbeta primers. Clones were sequenced by immunoSEQ multiplex PCR, and TCRdb holds only the in-frame ones, with some missing. The sample yields 150,000 or so clones, approximately 80% seen once. Source material: PBMCs. Receptors originate from a woman aged 40 to 50 in good health and CMV-seronegative.

The chain is built from TRBV28 and TRBJ2-7, with D perhaps TRBD2 (7 bases). Between the trimmed V and J ends, which lost 3 bases and 2 bases, there was a span of 23 bases. The CDR3 extends over 18 amino acids. CDR1 is MDHEN and CDR2 is SYDVKM in the germline V gene. The CDR3 reads CASSFYGGGGRKPYEQYF. The DNA for the CDR3 is TGTGCCAGCAGTTTCTACGGGGGAGGGGGACGAAAGCCCTACGAGCAGTACTTC.

The rearrangement links TRBV6-1 to TRBJ1-1, with TRBD1 matching 7 bases. V trimming: 6 bases; J trimming: 6 bases; junction bases outside the gene matches: 7. Germline V CDR1 and CDR2: MNHNS, SASEGT. This CDR3 is built from 13 residues. CDR3 DNA: TGTGCCAGCAGCGAACAGGGGAGGGCTGAAGCTTTCTTT. Protein product: CASSEQGRAEAFF.

Note on this clone: Its ends do not fully match the called genes, so a read error is possible. The rearrangement links TRBV7-7 to TRBJ2-1, with D possibly being TRBD1 (6 bases). In germline, CDR1 is SSHAT, CDR2 FNYEAQ (reference sequence). The CDR3 covers 16 residues. This chain's CDR3 is CASSFDDRKLYNEQFF. As DNA, the CDR3 is TGTGCTAGCAGCTTCGATGACAGGAAATTATACAATGAGCAGTTCTTC.

V gene TRBV10-2 combines with J gene TRBJ1-2, with D tentatively TRBD1 (6 bases). Germline V gene sequence: CDR1 WSHSY, CDR2 SAAADI. The CDR3 contains 13 residues. V lost 6 bases, J lost 7 bases, and 15 bases lay in between. Here the CDR3 reads CASSPQGVRGYTF. The CDR3 bases are TGCGCCAGCAGCCCACAGGGAGTACGTGGCTACACCTTC.

This CDR3 reads CASSTGGSDTQYF. CDR3 DNA: TGTGCCAGCAGTACGGGGGGGTCAGATACGCAGTATTTT. The chain has TRBV6-4 and TRBJ2-3; 8 positions match TRBD2. The V gene's germline CDR1 is MRHNA and CDR2 SNTAGT. The J segment lost 4 bases and the V segment lost 5 bases, leaving 2 bases of the junction unmatched. This CDR3 comprises 13 residues.

The chain carries TRBV11-3 and TRBJ1-1; D perhaps matches TRBD1 (6 bases). In germline, CDR1 is SGHNT, CDR2 YENEEA. The CDR3 has 16 residues. V shed 5 bases and J shed 1 base, with 17 bases lying between them. In DNA form, the CDR3 reads TGTGCCAGCAGCCCAGCACACCAGGGGCCGAACACTGAAGCTTTCTTT. This encodes CASSPAHQGPNTEAFF.

V and J are TRBV9 and TRBJ2-1; D might be TRBD2 (6 bases). Looked up from germline, CDR1 is SGDLS and CDR2 is YYNGEE. The CDR3 has 14 residues. V lost 1 base, J lost 4 bases, and 9 bases lay in between. CDR3 coding DNA: TGTGCCAGCAGCGTATACGGGAGTTACAATGAGCAGTTCTTC. Its protein is CASSVYGSYNEQFF.

This CDR3 reads CASSFGDSKEQYF. The CDR3, as DNA: TGTGCCAGCAGCTTCGGGGACAGCAAAGAGCAGTACTTC. The genes are TRBV11-3 and TRBJ2-7, with 7 bases matching TRBD1. J was trimmed by 7 bases and V by 3 bases; bases with no gene match: 6. CDR3 length: 13 amino acids. Germline V gives CDR1 SGHNT, CDR2 YENEEA. The full variable domain, rest sourced from reference TRBV11-3 and TRBJ2-7, is EAGVVQSPRYKIIEKKQPVAFWCNPISGHNTLYWYLQNLGQGPELLIRYENEEAVDDSQLPKDRFSAERLKGVDSTLKIQPAELGDSAVYLCASSFGDSKEQYFGPGTRLTVT.

There are a few counts of this clone. The chain has TRBV6-1 and TRBJ1-5, with 10 positions matching TRBD1. The CDR3 runs to 14 residues. The junction had 2 bases not matched to a gene; V was cut back by 6 bases and J by 3 bases. Germline CDR1 is MNHNS and CDR2 is SASEGT. CDR3 nucleotide sequence: TGTGCCAGCAGGGGGACAGGGGTCAATCAGCCCCAGCATTTT. This gives the protein CASRGTGVNQPQHF.

This chain uses TRBV29-1 with TRBJ2-6, with 7 positions matching TRBD1. The V gene end was trimmed by 6 bases and the J gene end by 4 bases; junction bases not matched to a gene: 6. CDR1 is SQVTM and CDR2 is ANQGSEA in the germline V gene. This CDR3 has 14 amino acids. The CDR3 reads CSVRDRVGANVLTF. CDR3 sequence (DNA): TGCAGCGTGAGAGACAGGGTGGGGGCCAACGTCCTGACTTTC. The whole variable domain, filled in from reference TRBV29-1 and TRBJ2-6, reads SAVISQKPSRDICQRGTSLTIQCQVDSQVTMMFWYRQQPGQSLTLIATANQGSEATYESGFVIDKFPISRPNLTFSTLTVSNMSPEDSSIYLCSVRDRVGANVLTFGAGSRLTVL.

This chain joins TRBV5-1 and TRBJ2-3; 7 nucleotides match TRBD2. The CDR3 is made up of 15 amino acids. The V and J ends lost 0 bases and 6 bases, in that order; junction bases with no gene match: 7. The germline V gene encodes CDR1 SGHRS and CDR2 YFSETQ. DNA of the CDR3: TGCGCCAGCAGCTTGGGTGGACTAGAGGCCGATACGCAGTATTTT. Its translation is CASSLGGLEADTQYF.

As to this clone: Other nucleotide sequences in the sample specify the same CDR3. The DNA for the CDR3 is TGCGCCAGCAGCTTGGTAGGACAGGGGACAGATACGCAGTATTTT. Its protein is CASSLVGQGTDTQYF. The gene calls are TRBV5-1 and TRBJ2-3, with 9 bases identical to TRBD1. Germline trimming cut 0 bases from V and 3 bases from J; bases unmatched to any gene: 2. This CDR3 spans 15 amino acids. Germline loops: CDR1 SGHRS, CDR2 YFSETQ.

This chain joins TRBV6-4 and TRBJ1-1; D might be TRBD1 (6 bases). CDR3 length: 13 residues. The V gene's germline CDR1 is MRHNA and CDR2 SNTAGT. The V end lost 6 bases, the J end lost 4 bases, and 12 bases lay between the germline ends. Here the CDR3 DNA reads TGTGCCAGCAGCAAAACAGGGATCACTGAAGCTTTCTTT. Protein product: CASSKTGITEAFF.

The chain carries TRBV2 and TRBJ1-1, with TRBD1 matching over 11 bases. CDR1 is SNHLY and CDR2 is FYNNEI in the germline V gene. The CDR3 runs to 13 residues. V shed 11 bases and J 5 bases; nucleotides not matched to a gene: 7. This CDR3 is CAGAGTGGTEAFF. CDR3 nucleotide sequence: TGTGCCGGGGCCGGGACAGGGGGTACTGAAGCTTTCTTT.

This clone has a handful of counts. The DNA of the CDR3 is TGCGCCAGCAGCCAAGAGGGGGCAGGGGGCAATGAGCAGTTCTTC. It specifies CASSQEGAGGNEQFF. The J gene is TRBJ2-1, the V gene TRBV4-1, with 7 bases lining up with TRBD1. Trimming took 0 bases from V and 6 from J; bases not matched to a gene: 5. The CDR3 has 15 residues. CDR1 is MGHRA and CDR2 is YSYEKL in the germline V gene.

Of note for this clone: No conserved phenylalanine or tryptophan is present at the end of the CDR3, so a read error is the likely explanation. The V call is TRBV6-8, the J call TRBJ2-4; TRBD2 might be the D (6 bases). The V end was cut by 5 bases, the J end by 8 bases, with 25 bases between. The length of the CDR3 is 17 residues. Germline V gene sequence: CDR1 MNHGY, CDR2 SAAAGT. The CDR3 sequence is CASSHGGPGAGGHIQYV. The CDR3 DNA sequence: TGTGCCAGCAGTCACGGGGGTCCGGGAGCCGGCGGACACATTCAGTACGTC.

This chain uses TRBV13 with TRBJ2-5; tentatively, D is TRBD1 (5 bases). The CDR3 sequence is 14 residues long. V was pared by 5 bases and J by 3 bases, with 13 bases between. Germline V gene lookup returns CDR1 PRHDT and CDR2 FYEKMQ (reference sequence). CDR3 sequence: CASSRKTAKETQYF. Written as DNA, the CDR3 is TGTGCCAGCAGCCGGAAGACAGCGAAAGAGACCCAGTACTTC.

This clone was counted between two and nine times. In DNA, the CDR3 is TGTGCCAGCAGCTTAGGACTGAGCTATGGCTACACCTTC. It translates to CASSLGLSYGYTF. The chain couples TRBV7-6 to TRBJ1-2; no reliable D call. The V and J ends lost 1 base and 4 bases respectively, with 7 bases between them. This CDR3 comprises 13 residues. Germline V gives CDR1 SGHVS, CDR2 FNYEAQ.

The chain joins TRBV27 to TRBJ2-6, with D uncertain. The length of the CDR3 is 17 residues. Germline-derived CDR1 and CDR2 are MNHEY and SMNVEV (reference sequence). Between the trimmed V and J ends, which lost 2 bases and 0 bases, there was a span of 11 bases. The CDR3 DNA reads TGTGCCAGCAGTTTAAGCCATCCCATCTCTGGGGCCAACGTCCTGACTTTC. Translation: CASSLSHPISGANVLTF. The whole variable domain, filled in from reference TRBV27 and TRBJ2-6, reads EAQVTQNPRYLITVTGKKLTVTCSQNMNHEYMSWYRQDPGLGLRQIYYSMNVEVTDKGDVPEGYKVSRKEKRNFPLILESPSPNQTSLYFCASSLSHPISGANVLTFGAGSRLTVL.

The V and J genes are TRBV10-2 and TRBJ1-5; weak D call: TRBD1 (6 bases). CDR1 is WSHSY, CDR2 SAAADI, per germline. Trimming removed 0 bases at V and 4 bases at J, with 7 bases between. This CDR3 contains 14 residues. DNA for the CDR3: TGCGCCAGCAGTGAGTCGACAGGTAATCAGCCCCAGCATTTT. Amino acid sequence: CASSESTGNQPQHF.

The rearrangement uses TRBV28 and TRBJ2-1, with a weak D call TRBD1 (6 bases). The CDR3 is 16 residues long. Per germline, CDR1 MDHEN and CDR2 SYDVKM. V was shortened by 0 bases and J by 7 bases, with 16 bases between the two germline ends. Written as DNA, the CDR3 is TGTGCCAGCAGTTTATGGCAGGGGACCTCCGCTAATGAGCAGTTCTTC. Translation: CASSLWQGTSANEQFF. The complete variable domain, with remaining parts taken from reference TRBV28 and TRBJ2-1, reads DVKVTQSSRYLVKRTGEKVFLECVQDMDHENMFWYRQDPGLGLRLIYFSYDVKMKEKGDIPEGYSVSREKKERFSLILESASTNQTSMYLCASSLWQGTSANEQFFGPGTRLTVL.

About this clone itself: The sample carries other DNA sequences with the same CDR3. The chain has TRBV18 and TRBJ2-7; D possibly corresponds to TRBD1 (6 bases). There are 14 residues in the CDR3. Germline CDR1 is KGHSH and CDR2 is LQKENI. The V end lost 2 bases, the J end lost 1 base, and 9 bases lay between the germline ends. The CDR3 region is CASSPGQGSYEQYF. In DNA form, the CDR3 reads TGTGCCAGCTCACCAGGTCAGGGGTCCTACGAGCAGTACTTC.

This chain joins TRBV7-2 and TRBJ1-3; 8 nucleotides agree with TRBD1. The ends lost 4 bases at V and 8 bases at J; junction bases unmatched: 10. This CDR3 comprises 15 residues. Germline CDR1 reads SGHTA; CDR2 reads FQGNSA. Here the CDR3 reads CASSYRTGKGDTIYF. The CDR3 DNA reads TGTGCCAGCAGCTATCGGACAGGGAAGGGGGACACCATATATTTT.

This clone was seen only once. V and J are TRBV6-5 and TRBJ1-1, with D hard to call. The germline V gene encodes CDR1 MNHEY and CDR2 SVGAGI. V shed 5 bases and J shed 5 bases, with 12 bases lying between them. The CDR3 totals 13 residues. CDR3 loop: CASSNVRETEAFF. In nucleotides, the CDR3 is TGTGCCAGCAGTAACGTAAGGGAGACTGAAGCTTTCTTT.

The rearrangement uses TRBV7-9 and TRBJ1-2; TRBD1 matches 7 bases. CDR1 SEHNR and CDR2 FQNEAQ come from the germline V gene (reference sequence). This CDR3 region has 13 residues. V dropped 3 bases and J dropped 5; count of bases not matched to a gene: 3. The CDR3: CASSFGTAYGYTF. As DNA, the CDR3 is TGTGCCAGCAGCTTCGGGACAGCTTATGGCTACACCTTC.

The CDR3 nucleotides are TGTGCCAGCAGCCGTACCCCCCAGGGGCCTACCTACAATGAGCAGTTCTTC. It is translated as CASSRTPQGPTYNEQFF. The chain employs TRBV7-6 and TRBJ2-1; a possible D gene is TRBD1 (6 bases). CDR1 SGHVS and CDR2 FNYEAQ come from the germline V gene. This CDR3 region has 17 residues. V lost 5 bases and J lost 2, with 19 bases in between.